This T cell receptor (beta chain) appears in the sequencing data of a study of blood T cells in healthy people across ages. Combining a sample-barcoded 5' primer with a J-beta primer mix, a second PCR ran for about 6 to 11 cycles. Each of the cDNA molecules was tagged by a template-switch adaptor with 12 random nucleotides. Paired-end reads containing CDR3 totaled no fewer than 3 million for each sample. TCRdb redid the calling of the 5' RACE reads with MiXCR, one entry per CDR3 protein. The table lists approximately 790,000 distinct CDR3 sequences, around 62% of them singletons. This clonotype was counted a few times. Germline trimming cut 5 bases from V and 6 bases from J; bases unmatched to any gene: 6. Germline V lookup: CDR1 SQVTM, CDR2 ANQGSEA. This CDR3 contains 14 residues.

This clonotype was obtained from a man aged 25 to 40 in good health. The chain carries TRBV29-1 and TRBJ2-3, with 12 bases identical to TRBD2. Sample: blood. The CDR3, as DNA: TGCAGCGTTACCAGGACTAGCGGGGTTGATACGCAGTATTTT. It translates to CSVTRTSGVDTQYF.